This note documents a single TCR beta chain sequence. Using immunoSEQ multiplex PCR, the repertoire was profiled, and TCRdb retains in-frame clones only, with some absent. The table records about 140,000 clones, approximately 80% of them present only once. These data originate in a study of blood T cell repertoires in COVID-19. Germline CDR1 LNHDA, CDR2 SQIVND (reference sequence). The CDR3 has 18 amino acids. V lost 3 bases to trimming and J lost 0 bases; unmatched junction nucleotides: 8. The rearrangement links TRBV19 to TRBJ1-5; 10 bases align to TRBD1. Sequencing input: peripheral blood. The sequence came from a man aged 45-65 years with acute or convalescent COVID-19. The CDR3, as DNA: TGTGCCAGTAGTATCGGACAGGGGGTCCCTAATAGCAATCAGCCCCAGCATTTT. Protein sequence: CASSIGQGVPNSNQPQHF. The variable domain in full, with the rest retrieved from reference TRBV19 and TRBJ1-5, is DGGITQSPKYLFRKEGQNVTLSCEQNLNHDAMYWYRQDPGQGLRLIYYSQIVNDFQKGDIAEGYSVSREKKESFPLTVTSAQKNPTAFYLCASSIGQGVPNSNQPQHFGDGTRLSIL.